The present TCR beta chain was sequenced within a study of neoadjuvant anti-PD-1 for oral cavity cancer. Clones were sequenced by immunoSEQ multiplex PCR, and TCRdb holds only the in-frame ones, with some missing. Of 11,000 to 15,000 clones in the sample, less than 85% were seen once. The source is a person between 35 and 79 years old with oral cavity squamous cell carcinoma. Sequences were derived from PBMCs, sampled before nivolumab (anti-PD-1) treatment.

In DNA, the CDR3 is TGTGCCAGCAGCTCAAGGACAGGGGAGGCCGAGCAGTACTTC. This translates into CASSSRTGEAEQYF. The J gene is TRBJ2-7, the V gene TRBV11-2; TRBD1 aligns across 9 bases. V trimming: 4 bases; J trimming: 6 bases; junction bases outside the gene matches: 7. In germline, CDR1 is SGHAT, CDR2 FQNNGV. This CDR3 is 14 amino acids long.